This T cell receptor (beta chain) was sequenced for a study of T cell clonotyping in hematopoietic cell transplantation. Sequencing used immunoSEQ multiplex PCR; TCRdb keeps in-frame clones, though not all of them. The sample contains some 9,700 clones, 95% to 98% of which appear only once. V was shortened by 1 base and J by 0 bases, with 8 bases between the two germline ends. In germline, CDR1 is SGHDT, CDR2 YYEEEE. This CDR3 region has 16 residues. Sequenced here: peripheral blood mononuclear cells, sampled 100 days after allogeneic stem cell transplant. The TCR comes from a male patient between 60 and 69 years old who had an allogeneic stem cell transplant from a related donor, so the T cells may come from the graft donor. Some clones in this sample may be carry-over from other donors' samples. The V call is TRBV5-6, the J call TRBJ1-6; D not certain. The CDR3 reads CASSLFESSYNSPLHF. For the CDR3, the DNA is TGTGCCAGCAGCTTGTTCGAGAGCTCCTATAATTCACCCCTCCACTTT.